This T cell receptor beta chain was recorded in a study of CD8 T cells in Susac syndrome. The V gene lost 6 bases and the J gene lost 4 bases, with 15 bases spanning the gap. Germline V CDR1 and CDR2: SGHTA, FQGNSA. The CDR3 loop spans 14 amino acids. Reverse transcription of roughly 0.5 to 1 ug RNA was performed with random hexamers. TCRdb itself ran the immunoSEQ multiplex PCR reads through MiXCR, one entry per CDR3 protein. The sample consists of 150,000 to 200,000 distinct CDR3 sequences, approximately 94% of them appearing once. This receptor was obtained from a human donor with multiple sclerosis. Sequenced: CD4+ T cells from PBMCs. The rearrangement links TRBV7-2 to TRBJ2-5, with TRBD2 as a possible D gene (7 bases). In DNA, the CDR3 is TGTGCCAGCAGTTCTATGGGGGGGGCAGAGACCCAGTACTTC. It translates to CASSSMGGAETQYF.